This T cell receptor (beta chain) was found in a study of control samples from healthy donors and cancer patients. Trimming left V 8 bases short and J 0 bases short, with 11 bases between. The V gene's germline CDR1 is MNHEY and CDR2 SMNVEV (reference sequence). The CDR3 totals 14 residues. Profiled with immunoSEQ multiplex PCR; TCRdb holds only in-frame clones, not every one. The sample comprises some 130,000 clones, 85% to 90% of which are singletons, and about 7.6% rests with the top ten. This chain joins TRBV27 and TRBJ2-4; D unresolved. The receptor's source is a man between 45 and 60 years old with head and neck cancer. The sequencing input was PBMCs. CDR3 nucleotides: TGTGCCAGCGATTCCGAAGTAGCCAAAAACATTCAGTACTTC. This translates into CASDSEVAKNIQYF.